What follows are 4 T cell receptor beta chains derived from one specimen sequenced in a study of blood T cell repertoires in COVID-19 (TCRdb year 2020). Preparation of the library involved the immunoSEQ multiplex PCR assay. Drawn from immuneACCESS, this table holds only the in-frame rearrangements with V and J called that TCRdb kept. Clones are partly lost; checked studies trace under half to an unresolved V gene and leave the rest unexplained. Present in this sample are roughly 33,000 clones, around nine tenths of which were seen just once. The top ten clonotypes cover about an eighth of the sample. Sequences were obtained from peripheral blood. The receptors were gathered from a human donor in a cohort sampled during active COVID-19.

The chain uses TRBV5-4 and TRBJ2-5; 11 bases line up with TRBD2. The germline V gene encodes CDR1 SGHNT and CDR2 YYREEE (reference sequence). The CDR3 runs to 15 residues. V lost 7 bases and J lost 4; bases outside the gene matches: 9. The CDR3 here is CASFDLAGGRETQYF. In nucleotides, the CDR3 is TGTGCCAGCTTCGATCTAGCGGGAGGTAGAGAGACCCAGTACTTC.

This rearrangement joins TRBV12-1 to TRBJ1-5. TRBV12-1 is termed a pseudogene. The CDR3 is 15 residues long. The CDR3 region is CASSPRGISNQPQHF. In DNA form, the CDR3 reads TGTGCCAGCAGCCCCCGAGGGATTAGCAATCAGCCCCAGCATTTT.

The chain links TRBV4-2 to TRBJ2-3; TRBD2 agrees at 9 bases. Germline CDR1 and CDR2: LGHNA and YNFKEQ. The CDR3 sequence is 17 residues long. Trimming cost V 3 bases and J 2 bases; bases outside gene matches: 9. The CDR3: CASSQSGGRGTTDTQYF. Here the CDR3 DNA reads TGTGCCAGCAGCCAGAGCGGGGGGCGGGGGACCACAGATACGCAGTATTTT.

The chain recombines TRBV7-9 with TRBJ1-3, with a weak D call TRBD1 (6 bases). The CDR3 is 19 residues long. Trimming took off 2 bases at V and 0 bases at J, with 20 bases between the two ends. Germline CDR1 is SEHNR and CDR2 is FQNEAQ (reference sequence). The CDR3 reads CASSLKGVAGAISGNTIYF. As DNA, the CDR3 is TGTGCCAGCAGCTTAAAAGGGGTGGCAGGGGCGATCTCTGGAAACACCATATATTTT.